The next 7 T cell receptor beta chains were all read from a single sample in a study of read filtering for tumor transcriptome and immune sequencing. This library used roughly 400 ng RNA and molecular barcoded adaptors spanning alpha/delta and beta/gamma chains. One entry per CDR3 protein, called by TCRdb with MiXCR from the reads. The sample has 35,000 to 40,000 distinct CDR3 sequences; 12% to 15% are singletons. The sample was a population of CD138-negative cells sorted from bone marrow. Every receptor here comes from a donor at least 40 years old with multiple myeloma.

V is TRBV10-3 and J is TRBJ1-2; maybe TRBD1 (5 bases). The germline V and J ends were trimmed by 1 base and 0 bases, with 9 bases remaining between them. The CDR3 loop spans 15 amino acids. Germline CDR1 reads ENHRY; CDR2 reads SYGVKD. CDR3 coding DNA: TGTGCCATCAGTGAGTGGGACGAGACTAACTATGGCTACACCTTC. Residues: CAISEWDETNYGYTF.

This clonotype occurred many times. V usage is TRBV15 and J usage is TRBJ2-1, with D hard to call. CDR3 length: 15 amino acids. Trimming left V 1 base short and J 6 bases short, with 13 bases between. Per germline, CDR1 LNHNV and CDR2 YYDKDF (reference sequence). CDR3: CATSRVGVTFNEQFF. CDR3 coding DNA: TGTGCCACCAGCAGAGTTGGGGTCACCTTCAATGAGCAGTTCTTC.

This clonotype was counted at least ten times. The chain couples TRBV7-9 to TRBJ2-7, with 8 bases aligning to TRBD1. Trimming cost V 1 base and J 3 bases; bases outside gene matches: 2. The length of the CDR3 is 14 residues. From germline, CDR1 is SEHNR and CDR2 FQNEAQ (reference sequence). CDR3 sequence reads: CASSLGTGHYEQYF. The CDR3 DNA sequence: TGTGCCAGCAGCTTAGGGACAGGGCACTACGAGCAGTACTTC.

The table lists this clonotype with a few counts. A much larger clone is a single base away; this may be a read error. The chain carries TRBV10-3 and TRBJ2-7, with TRBD2 matching 12 bases. Germline CDR1 is ENHRY and CDR2 is SYGVKD. This CDR3 has 14 amino acids. The CDR3 here is CAIRLAGGTYEQHF. The CDR3 nucleotides read TGTGCCATCAGACTAGCGGGGGGCACCTACGAGCAGCACTTC.

A few counts support this clonotype. The junction and the germline gene differ at one end; a read error may be behind it. The chain recombines TRBV11-2 with TRBJ2-1; 12 bases are a match to TRBD2. The germline CDR1 and CDR2 sequences are SGHAT and FQNNGV. This CDR3 is 15 amino acids long. In nucleotides, the CDR3 is TGTGCCTGCAGCATCGCTAGCGGGGGGGCCAATGAGCAGTTCTTC. Translated: CACSIASGGANEQFF. The full variable domain, in which reference TRBV11-2 and TRBJ2-1 provide the parts outside the CDR3, is EAGVAQSPRYKIIEKRQSVAFWCNPISGHATLYWYQQILGQGPKLLIQFQNNGVVDDSQLPKDRFSAERLKGVDSTLKIQPAKLEDSAVYLCACSIASGGANEQFFGPGTRLTVL.

There are many counts of this clonotype. The chain uses TRBV9 and TRBJ1-6; TRBD1 might be the D (5 bases). The CDR3 runs 14 residues. CDR1 is SGDLS and CDR2 is YYNGEE in the germline V gene. V was clipped by 3 bases and J by 7 bases, with 11 bases between them. The CDR3 DNA reads TGTGCCAGCAGCGCGACAGTCGGGAATTCACCCCTCCACTTT. The encoded protein is CASSATVGNSPLHF.

This clonotype was seen many times. This chain connects TRBV20-1 to TRBJ2-7; the match to TRBD2 covers 10 bases. Germline CDR1 DFQATT, CDR2 SNEGSKA (reference sequence). The CDR3 has 15 amino acids. The J segment lost 2 bases and the V segment lost 4 bases, leaving 8 bases of the junction unmatched. CDR3 DNA sequence: TGCAGTGCTACCCCCCTAGCGGGGGCCGCCTACGAGCAGTACTTC. Amino acids: CSATPLAGAAYEQYF.